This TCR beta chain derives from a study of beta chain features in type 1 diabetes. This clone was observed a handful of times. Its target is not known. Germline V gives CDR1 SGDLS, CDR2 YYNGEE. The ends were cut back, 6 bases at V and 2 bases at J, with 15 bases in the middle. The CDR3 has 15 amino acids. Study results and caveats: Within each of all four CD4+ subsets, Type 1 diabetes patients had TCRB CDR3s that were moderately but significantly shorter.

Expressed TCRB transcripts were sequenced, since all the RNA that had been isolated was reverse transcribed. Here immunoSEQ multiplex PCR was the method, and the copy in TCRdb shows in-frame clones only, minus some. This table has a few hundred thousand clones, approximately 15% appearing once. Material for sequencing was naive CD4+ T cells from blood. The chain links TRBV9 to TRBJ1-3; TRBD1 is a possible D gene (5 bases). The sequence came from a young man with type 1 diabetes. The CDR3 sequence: CASTLEGLTGNTIYF. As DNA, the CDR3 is TGTGCCAGCACCCTGGAGGGGTTAACTGGAAACACCATATATTTT.